This T cell receptor beta chain was found in a study of T cell changes during pregnancy in multiple sclerosis. Unmatched junction bases numbered 13, after V lost 4 bases and J lost 5 bases. Germline-derived CDR1 and CDR2 are SNHLY and FYNNEI. The CDR3 is made up of 17 amino acids. Repertoires were generated with immunoSEQ multiplex PCR, while TCRdb's copy carries only in-frame clones and drops some. The table records roughly 40,000 clones, around 90% of them present only once. Here the sequenced sample was CD4+ T cells from peripheral blood mononuclear cells, taken before pregnancy. The TCR was taken from a female donor with multiple sclerosis, enrolled in a pregnancy study. The rearrangement joins TRBV2 to TRBJ2-3, with 9 bases fitting TRBD2. Written as DNA, the CDR3 is TGTGCCAGCAGTGCCCGTGGTGGCGGGGGGGCAAAAGATACGCAGTATTTT. Encoded protein: CASSARGGGGAKDTQYF.